The entry below describes one T cell receptor beta chain. The data originate from a study of CD4 and CD8 cells across lung adenocarcinoma regions. Donors had localized lung adenocarcinoma, a non-small cell lung cancer. The ends lost 3 bases at V and 0 bases at J; junction bases unmatched: 7. The CDR3 runs to 17 residues. Germline V gene data show CDR1 as SGHTA and CDR2 as FQGNSA. Each CDR3 protein gets one entry after TCRdb re-called the PCR reads with MiXCR. The sample lists 6,000 to 8,000 distinct CDR3 sequences; around half were seen once. Sequences were obtained from CD4+ T cells from the center of a lung tumor. The J gene is TRBJ2-3, the V gene TRBV7-2, with 9 bases matching TRBD2. The clonotype originates from a female donor with lung adenocarcinoma. The CD4 and CD8 labels of this study may be unreliable. This CDR3 reads CASSFPSSGTSTDTQYF. The CDR3 nucleotides read TGTGCCAGCAGCTTCCCCTCTAGCGGGACCAGCACAGATACGCAGTATTTT.